These T cell receptor beta chains were read from a single sample in a study of identical twins. Via MiXCR, TCRdb re-called the 5' RACE reads, giving one row per CDR3 protein. The sample records 310,000 or so distinct CDR3 sequences, under 9.5% being singletons. These data were likewise used in another study, on yellow fever vaccine responses in identical twins.

Sequencing was performed on memory (CD45RO+) T cells sorted from blood. The receptors originated from a woman younger than 35 in good health. CDR3s include the opening cysteine and the closing phenylalanine or tryptophan. The D gene is left open where the match is weak. Some rows mark clone size as missing; the rest say once, few, many or name a class of expanded clone.

V	J	size	D	CDR3	DNA
TRBV3-1	TRBJ2-2	many	.	CASSQRGGTGELFF	TGTGCCAGCAGCCAACGAGGGGGCACCGGGGAGCTGTTTTTT
TRBV11-2	TRBJ2-3	many	TRBD1	CASSLETGGRTDTQYF	TGTGCCAGCAGCTTGGAAACAGGGGGCAGGACAGATACGCAGTATTTT
TRBV27	TRBJ1-1	.	TRBD1	CASSSRQGYTVAFF	TGTGCCAGCAGTTCAAGACAGGGCTACACTGTAGCTTTCTTT
TRBV20-1	TRBJ1-1	many	TRBD1	CSARTGQENTEAFF	TGCAGTGCTAGAACGGGACAGGAGAACACTGAAGCTTTCTTT
TRBV5-1	TRBJ2-1	few	.	CASSLSNSGNEQFF	TGCGCCAGCAGCTTGAGTAATAGCGGCAATGAGCAGTTCTTC
TRBV6-5	TRBJ1-5	many	.	CAASSTGSQNSNQPQHF	TGTGCCGCCAGTTCCACAGGGTCGCAAAATAGCAATCAGCCCCAGCATTTT
TRBV20-1	TRBJ2-1	many	TRBD2	CSASGRAYNEQFF	TGCAGTGCTAGCGGGAGGGCCTACAATGAGCAGTTCTTC
TRBV5-1	TRBJ2-5	many	TRBD1	CASSTGQGIQETQYF	TGCGCCAGCAGCACGGGACAGGGGATTCAAGAGACCCAGTACTTC
TRBV27	TRBJ2-3	few	.	CASSNTMWGSTDTQYF	TGTGCCAGCAGCAACACCATGTGGGGGAGCACAGATACGCAGTATTTT
TRBV7-3	TRBJ2-3	many	TRBD1	CASSLTGFGTDTQYF	TGTGCCAGCAGCCTGACAGGGTTCGGCACAGATACGCAGTATTTT
TRBV28	TRBJ2-5	few	.	CASSMDWKTQYF	TGTGCCAGCAGTATGGACTGGAAGACCCAGTACTTC
TRBV20-1	TRBJ1-3	many	TRBD1	CSAAQTGVRLDNTIYF	TGCAGTGCTGCACAGACAGGGGTGAGGCTCGACAACACCATATATTTT
TRBV21-1	TRBJ2-1	few	.	CAIQSRDSYNEQFF	TGTGCCATCCAAAGCCGGGACAGTTACAATGAGCAGTTCTTC
TRBV10-2	TRBJ2-1	.	.	CASRERQGWGNEQFF	TGCGCCAGCAGGGAGAGGCAGGGCTGGGGGAATGAGCAGTTCTTC
TRBV6-1	TRBJ1-2	many	.	CAVGTEMHYGYTF	TGTGCCGTTGGGACCGAGATGCACTATGGCTACACCTTC
TRBV20-1	TRBJ2-7	.	TRBD2	CSAISLAGTSYEQYF	TGCAGTGCTATATCACTAGCGGGAACCTCCTACGAGCAGTACTTC
TRBV12-3/TRBV12-4	TRBJ2-1	many	TRBD1	CASRRQGAAEQFF	TGTGCCAGCAGGCGACAGGGGGCGGCCGAGCAGTTCTTC
TRBV7-5	TRBJ1-5	.	.	CISVSEASYSGLRGQPQHF	.
TRBV6-1	TRBJ1-5	few	.	CASTEGLQPQHF	TGTGCCAGCACCGAGGGTCTGCAGCCCCAGCATTTT
TRBV11-3	TRBJ2-1	few	TRBD2	CASSLVVTGGGGNEQFF	TGTGCCAGCAGCTTAGTAGTGACGGGAGGTGGTGGGAATGAGCAGTTCTTC
TRBV12-3/TRBV12-4	TRBJ1-2	many	.	CASSFVSGGYTF	TGTGCCAGCAGTTTCGTGTCAGGTGGCTACACCTTC
TRBV20-1	TRBJ1-6	few	.	CSARGQGPRIGSPLHF	TGCAGTGCTAGAGGGCAGGGCCCCAGAATAGGTTCACCCCTCCACTTT
TRBV9	TRBJ2-1	.	TRBD2	CASSRSGLAGVNEQFF	TGTGCCAGCAGCCGAAGCGGACTAGCGGGAGTAAATGAGCAGTTCTTC
TRBV4-2	TRBJ2-2	.	.	CASSREGELFF	TGTGCCAGCAGCCGGGAGGGGGAGCTGTTTTTT
TRBV28	TRBJ2-2	few	.	CATERGSGHTGELFF	TGTGCCACCGAAAGGGGCTCAGGTCACACCGGGGAGCTGTTTTTT
TRBV11-2	TRBJ2-1	many	.	CASSLGVSGFGEQFF	TGTGCCAGCAGCTTAGGGGTGTCGGGGTTTGGGGAGCAGTTCTTC
TRBV29-1	TRBJ2-1	many	TRBD2	CSVASLAGGPNEQFF	TGCAGCGTTGCCTCACTAGCGGGAGGGCCCAATGAGCAGTTCTTC
TRBV4-1	TRBJ1-1	few	.	CASSQGAGGSSNTEAFF	TGCGCCAGCAGCCAAGGGGCGGGTGGAAGTTCGAACACTGAAGCTTTCTTT
TRBV5-5	TRBJ2-1	many	TRBD2	CASSLLAGVSEQFF	TGTGCCAGCAGTCTCCTAGCGGGAGTGAGTGAGCAGTTCTTC
TRBV18	TRBJ2-5	many	.	CASSPDRRETQYF	TGTGCCAGCTCCCCCGATCGGAGGGAGACCCAGTACTTC
TRBV20-1	TRBJ2-5	few	TRBD2	CSGLAGGVETQYF	TGCAGTGGTTTAGCGGGAGGGGTAGAGACCCAGTACTTC
TRBV4-1	TRBJ1-1	few	.	CASSQDLQVNTEAFF	TGCGCCAGCAGCCAAGATCTTCAGGTGAACACTGAAGCTTTCTTT